The 5 T cell receptor beta chains in this list originate from one sample, sequenced in a study of Ad26.COV2.S vaccination and SARS-CoV-2 variants. The assay was immunoSEQ multiplex PCR, and TCRdb's table has in-frame clones only and misses some. The sample holds about 420,000 clones, approximately 87% seen once. Indicated treatment: roughly 18 received Ad26.COV2.S at low or high dose, single or two shots; about 5 received placebo; per-sample allocation not given. Samples came from day 63 after the first vaccine or placebo injection. This material consisted of peripheral blood, taken in a trial of Ad26.COV2.S vaccine versus placebo. The receptors come from a person aged 18-65 years who received the Ad26.COV2.S COVID-19 vaccine or a placebo.

J is TRBJ2-3 and V is TRBV4-2, with a weak D call TRBD2 (6 bases). CDR1 and CDR2 from the germline V gene are LGHNA and YNFKEQ. Trimming removed 0 bases at V and 0 bases at J, with 10 bases between. The CDR3 totals 16 residues. The CDR3 loop is CASSQDPLASTDTQYF. In nucleotides, the CDR3 is TGTGCCAGCAGCCAAGACCCCCTAGCGAGCACAGATACGCAGTATTTT.

This chain links TRBV19 with TRBJ1-5; a weak D match, TRBD1 (5 bases). V lost 5 bases to trimming and J lost 7 bases, with 15 bases between them. The CDR3 covers 14 residues. Germline assignment: CDR1 LNHDA and CDR2 SQIVND (reference sequence). The CDR3 DNA is TGTGCCAGTAGTTCCATAGGGGTTTTACAGCCCCAGCATTTT. Translating gives CASSSIGVLQPQHF.

The chain couples TRBV5-1 to TRBJ2-7; D not certain. V was clipped by 4 bases and J by 3 bases, with 11 bases between them. Germline assignment: CDR1 SGHRS and CDR2 YFSETQ. The CDR3 sequence is 13 residues long. CDR3 sequence: CASSPGPGYEQYF. CDR3 coding DNA: TGCGCCAGCAGCCCCGGACCGGGCTACGAGCAGTACTTC.

The chain recombines TRBV30 with TRBJ1-4; D uncertain. This CDR3 has 15 amino acids. The ends were cut back, 1 base at V and 1 base at J, with 10 bases in the middle. Germline CDR1 GTSNPN, CDR2 SVGIG (reference sequence). Here the CDR3 DNA reads TGTGCCTGGAGTGGGACCACGCGAACTAATGAAAAACTGTTTTTT. This codes for CAWSGTTRTNEKLFF.

The chain couples TRBV30 to TRBJ1-5; D remains unclear. This CDR3 has 15 amino acids. V was shortened by 4 bases and J by 1 base, with 14 bases between the two germline ends. The germline gives CDR1 GTSNPN, CDR2 SVGIG (reference sequence). CDR3 nucleotides: TGTGCCTGGATTCTCGGACGGGAGAGCAATCAGCCCCAGCATTTT. This codes for CAWILGRESNQPQHF.